This T cell receptor (beta chain) emerged from a study of radiotherapy plus CTLA-4 blockade in lung cancer. Here immunoSEQ multiplex PCR was the method, and the copy in TCRdb shows in-frame clones only, minus some. The table lists 11,000 to 15,000 clones, 80% to 90% of them singletons. Only one count was recorded for this clone. The input for sequencing was peripheral blood, taken from a patient treated with radiotherapy plus ipilimumab. This TCR derives from a human donor with non-small cell lung cancer that progressed on radiotherapy plus ipilimumab. Some clones in this sample may be carry-over from other donors' samples.

In DNA form, the CDR3 reads TGTGCCAGCACTCGTCGAGGGCGGAACTATGGCTACACCTTC. It translates to CASTRRGRNYGYTF. V usage is TRBV2 and J usage is TRBJ1-2; D not resolved. The CDR3 length is 14 residues. V lost 7 bases to trimming and J lost 2 bases, with 14 bases between them. The germline V gene has CDR1 SNHLY and CDR2 FYNNEI.